Many counts were recorded for the clone carrying this TCR beta chain. Its antigen remains unidentified. The CDR3 runs to 14 residues. Germline lookup yields CDR1 SEHNR and CDR2 FQNEAQ (reference sequence). Unmatched junction bases numbered 6, after V lost 4 bases and J lost 6 bases. This specimen comes from a study of T cells after yellow fever vaccination. In making TCR cDNA, 5'RACE template switching added a universal primer site and UMIs to it. TCRdb recomputed calls from the 5' RACE reads with MiXCR, one row per CDR3 protein. The data contain a few hundred thousand distinct CDR3 sequences, 3.6% of them seen just once; the ten biggest clones take up about a quarter. Study-wide results and limits: Clones that expanded after primary vaccination mostly reappeared after the booster (approximately 96% CD4, 88% CD8). CD4 and CD8 compartments shared a small share of clonotypes.

Specimen: PBMCs, collected on the day of the yellow fever booster vaccination. The chain recombines TRBV7-9 with TRBJ2-3, with TRBD2 matching 8 bases. This sequence originates from a man younger than 30 who received the YFV17D yellow fever vaccine. In DNA form, the CDR3 reads TGTGCCAGCAGCTCAGCGGGGGACAATGATACGCAGTATTTT. Translating it yields CASSSAGDNDTQYF.